These 22 T cell receptor beta chains share one sample of origin, sequenced in a study of low-dose radiotherapy and immunotherapy resistance in tumors. Time point given: before trial treatment. Alpha- and beta-chain coverage of first-strand cDNA came from TRAV- and TRBV-specific primers. Amplification of TCRs used a constant-region primer and V-primer adapter for about 19 PCR cycles. MiXCR was run by TCRdb on the reads, yielding one entry per CDR3 protein. The sample shows approximately 90,000 distinct CDR3 sequences, more than 8.5% of them seen only once. The sample in question was PBMCs, obtained before treatment. The receptor set was obtained from a male donor with prostate cancer.

This clonotype has a count of ten or more. V is TRBV5-6 and J is TRBJ1-5; 10 bases agree with TRBD1. The V segment lost 4 bases and the J segment 6 bases; nucleotides outside the gene matches: 10. The CDR3 covers 16 residues. Looked up from germline, CDR1 is SGHDT and CDR2 is YYEEEE. The CDR3 protein is CASSADRGRDSQPQHF. The CDR3 DNA sequence: TGTGCCAGCAGCGCCGACAGGGGGCGGGACAGTCAGCCCCAGCATTTT.

The sample holds many counts of this clonotype. This chain links TRBV29-1 with TRBJ2-1; TRBD1 might be the D (5 bases). V lost 7 bases to trimming and J lost 6 bases, with 28 bases between them. Germline lookup yields CDR1 SQVTM and CDR2 ANQGSEA. The CDR3 is 17 amino acids. This CDR3 is CSAGSNPMRFLANEQFF. CDR3 coding DNA: TGCAGCGCAGGGTCCAATCCAATGAGATTTTTGGCCAATGAGCAGTTCTTC.

This clonotype was recorded at least ten times. The chain combines TRBV28 with TRBJ2-3, with 8 bases identical to TRBD2. The CDR3 is 14 residues long. J was trimmed by 2 bases and V by 8 bases; bases with no gene match: 6. Per the germline V gene, CDR1 is MDHEN and CDR2 is SYDVKM. The CDR3 protein is CASHLAGPTDTQYF. CDR3 sequence (DNA): TGTGCCAGCCACCTAGCGGGCCCCACAGATACGCAGTATTTT.

As regards this clonotype: The CDR3 does not end in the conserved phenylalanine or tryptophan, so this is likely a read error. This chain uses TRBV3-1 with TRBJ1-2; no definite D call. The V gene lost 4 bases and the J gene lost 2 bases, with 8 bases spanning the gap. The CDR3 length is 13 residues. CDR1 LGHDT and CDR2 YNNKEL come from the germline V gene (reference sequence). CDR3 sequence reads: CASSPDGNYGYTV. In DNA form, the CDR3 reads TGTGCCAGCAGCCCCGACGGAAACTATGGCTACACCGTC.

At least ten counts were recorded for this clonotype. The chain uses TRBV14 and TRBJ2-1, with TRBD1 identical over 7 bases. The CDR3 consists of 17 residues. V dropped 3 bases and J dropped 0; count of bases not matched to a gene: 8. Germline CDR1 SGHDN, CDR2 FVKESK. CDR3 residues: CASSQEQGSSSYNEQFF. CDR3 bases: TGTGCCAGCAGCCAGGAACAGGGGTCAAGCTCCTACAATGAGCAGTTCTTC.

This clonotype was seen at least ten times. The CDR3 DNA follows: TGCAGCGTTGAAGATGGGGCAGCCCCCACAGATACGCAGTATTTT. Protein sequence: CSVEDGAAPTDTQYF. The chain couples TRBV29-1 to TRBJ2-3, with D perhaps TRBD1 (5 bases). The CDR3 contains 15 residues. V lost 0 bases, J lost 2 bases, and 12 bases lay in between. From germline, CDR1 is SQVTM and CDR2 ANQGSEA.

In its sample, this clonotype was seen many times. V usage is TRBV18 and J usage is TRBJ2-2; unclear D gene. Germline V gene sequence: CDR1 KGHSH, CDR2 LQKENI. This CDR3 is built from 11 residues. Trimming cost V 6 bases and J 3 bases, with 2 bases left between them. CDR3 in DNA: TGTGCCAGCTCCGACACCGGGGAGCTGTTTTTT. Protein product: CASSDTGELFF.

This clonotype occurred many times. The rearrangement joins TRBV27 to TRBJ2-5, with 12 bases matching TRBD2. Germline CDR1 is MNHEY and CDR2 is SMNVEV (reference sequence). With 3 bases clipped from V and 1 base from J, the junction kept 9 bases outside the gene matches. The CDR3 contains 18 residues. CDR3 DNA: TGTGCCAGCAGTTTTACTCCCAGGACTAGCGGGATCCAAGAGACCCAGTACTTC. Translated: CASSFTPRTSGIQETQYF.

Ten or more counts support this clonotype. This chain joins TRBV27 and TRBJ1-5; 7 nucleotides align to TRBD1. The CDR3 length is 12 residues. The germline V gene has CDR1 MNHEY and CDR2 SMNVEV (reference sequence). V shed 6 bases and J 4 bases; nucleotides not matched to a gene: 0. CDR3 nucleotides: TGTGCCAGCAGACAGGGGAATCAGCCCCAGCATTTT. Translated: CASRQGNQPQHF.

Notes on this clonotype: Since a far larger clone is one base different, this is likely a read error. This rearrangement joins TRBV28 to TRBJ2-4, with no clear D. CDR1 MDHEN and CDR2 SYDVKM come from the germline V gene. V was pared by 8 bases and J by 13 bases, with 24 bases between. The CDR3 has 14 residues. CDR3 bases: TGTGCCAGCCGACGCGGTGGGTCGTACAATGAGCAGTACTTC. Translating gives CASRRGGSYNEQYF.

There are many counts of this clonotype. The chain has TRBV6-6 and TRBJ2-1; TRBD1 might be the D (6 bases). Germline CDR1 is MNHNY and CDR2 is SVGAGI (reference sequence). This CDR3 has 15 amino acids. V was trimmed by 2 bases and J by 5 bases, leaving 13 bases between them. CDR3 amino acids: CASSYATAGDNEQFF. CDR3 nucleotide sequence: TGTGCCAGCAGTTACGCAACGGCAGGGGACAATGAGCAGTTCTTC.

This clonotype appeared many times. The genes are TRBV19 and TRBJ1-2; a weak D match, TRBD1 (6 bases). Germline V gene sequence: CDR1 LNHDA, CDR2 SQIVND (reference sequence). The CDR3 is 14 amino acids. Between the trimmed V and J ends, which lost 4 bases and 6 bases, there was a span of 15 bases. This chain's CDR3 is CASSSDRTANGYTF. As DNA, the CDR3 is TGTGCCAGTAGTAGTGACAGGACCGCGAATGGCTACACCTTC.

This chain uses TRBV5-1 with TRBJ1-3, with a possible D match to TRBD1 (6 bases). Per the germline V gene, CDR1 is SGHRS and CDR2 is YFSETQ. CDR3 length: 14 residues. The V end was cut by 0 bases, the J end by 3 bases, with 7 bases between. CDR3 nucleotides: TGCGCCAGCAGCTTGGGACAGGATGGAAACACCATATATTTT. Translation: CASSLGQDGNTIYF.

This clonotype was counted many times. This chain uses TRBV20-1 with TRBJ1-1, with D possibly matching TRBD1 (5 bases). This CDR3 is built from 15 residues. Germline CDR1 reads DFQATT; CDR2 reads SNEGSKA (reference sequence). Between the trimmed V and J ends, which lost 2 bases and 0 bases, there was a span of 13 bases. The CDR3 DNA reads as TGCAGTGCTAGACCTCCGGGACCCATGAACACTGAAGCTTTCTTT. Encoded protein: CSARPPGPMNTEAFF.

About this clonotype itself: A read error likely explains this, since a far larger clone differs by one base. This chain links TRBV21-1 with TRBJ2-1; TRBD2 is the table's D call, not checked against the DNA. TRBV21-1 is deemed a pseudogene. CDR3 length equals 19 residues. Here the CDR3 DNA reads TGTGCCAGCAGCAAGAAACTCCGGCTAGCGGGAGAGTGCACCTACGAGCAGTTCTTC. This translates into CASSKKLRLAGECTYEQFF.

This clonotype was observed many times. The chain links TRBV20-1 to TRBJ2-7, with D perhaps given as TRBD1 or TRBD2 (5 bases each). The germline V and J ends were trimmed by 5 bases and 2 bases, with 13 bases remaining between them. There are 13 residues in the CDR3. Per the germline V gene, CDR1 is DFQATT and CDR2 is SNEGSKA (reference sequence). The chain's CDR3 is CSAPGTLAYEQYF. CDR3 DNA sequence: TGCAGTGCTCCCGGGACCTTAGCCTACGAGCAGTACTTC.

This clonotype has at least ten counts. The CDR3: CASSLAQDNEQFF. CDR3 DNA: TGTGCCAGCAGCTTAGCGCAGGACAATGAGCAGTTCTTC. This chain links TRBV7-9 with TRBJ2-1; D is unclear. V was cut by 0 bases and J by 5 bases, with 5 bases left in between. In germline, CDR1 is SEHNR, CDR2 FQNEAQ (reference sequence). The CDR3 runs 13 residues.

There are many counts of this clonotype. The J gene is TRBJ2-6, the V gene TRBV19; D may be TRBD2 (6 bases). The CDR3 loop spans 17 amino acids. CDR1 LNHDA and CDR2 SQIVND come from the germline V gene (reference sequence). Trimming took 2 bases from V and 0 from J, leaving 11 bases between them. This CDR3 reads CASSILWGGSGANVLTF. The CDR3 DNA reads TGTGCCAGTAGTATACTCTGGGGAGGCTCTGGGGCCAACGTCCTGACTTTC.

There are a few counts of this clonotype. CDR3 residues: CASSSQRESEQFF. DNA of the CDR3: TGTGCCAGCAGCTCGCAGCGGGAGTCCGAGCAGTTCTTC. The chain employs TRBV11-2 and TRBJ2-1, with 8 bases aligning to TRBD2. The CDR3 sequence is 13 residues long. V shed 4 bases and J 10 bases; nucleotides not matched to a gene: 6. Germline CDR1 SGHAT, CDR2 FQNNGV.

This clonotype has ten or more counts. The rearrangement links TRBV6-2 or TRBV6-3 to TRBJ2-1, with 8 bases identical to TRBD2. This CDR3 region has 14 residues. Germline trimming cut 7 bases from V and 5 bases from J; bases unmatched to any gene: 7. The germline V gene has CDR1 MNHEY and CDR2 SVGEGT. CDR3 in amino acids: CASTIAGFNNEQFF. CDR3 nucleotides: TGTGCCAGCACAATAGCGGGGTTCAACAATGAGCAGTTCTTC.

This clonotype has a count of ten or more. CDR3 sequence (DNA): TGCAGTGCTAGACTGCCGTGGGGGGACACAGATACGCAGTATTTT. Amino acids: CSARLPWGDTDTQYF. This chain joins TRBV20-1 and TRBJ2-3, with D possibly matching TRBD2 (6 bases). With 2 bases removed from V and 2 bases from J, the gap between germline ends came to 14 bases. The CDR3 spans 15 residues. Germline V gene lookup returns CDR1 DFQATT and CDR2 SNEGSKA (reference sequence).

Concerning this clonotype itself: It may be a read error: a sequence one base away is much more abundant. The V call is TRBV28, the J call TRBJ2-4, with 8 bases matching TRBD2. The CDR3 is made up of 11 amino acids. CDR1 MDHEN and CDR2 SYDVKM come from the germline V gene. This chain's CDR3 is CVSSGGNIQYF. CDR3 DNA sequence: TGTGTCAGCAGCGGGGGTAACATTCAGTACTTC.